The following is a T cell receptor (beta chain) sequence with its context. Its antigen is not known. These data belong to a study of blood T cells in healthy people across ages. Study-wide results and limits: Changes in expanded clonotypes were possibly confounded, as the CMV status of donors was unknown. Among T cells, TCR beta diversity per million cells dropped roughly linearly as age rose. The unsorted PBMCs prevented any conclusive comparison of naive versus antigen-experienced cells.

Combining a sample-barcoded 5' primer with a J-beta primer mix, a second PCR ran for about 7 to 11 cycles. No fewer than 2.5 million CDR3-containing paired-end reads came from each sample. TCRdb called the 5' RACE reads again in MiXCR, with one record for every CDR3 protein. The data contain hundreds of thousands of distinct CDR3 sequences, approximately 30% of them seen just once; the ten biggest clones take up roughly 14%. The junction had 4 bases not matched to a gene; V was cut back by 0 bases and J by 10 bases. Germline assignment: CDR1 SGDLS and CDR2 YYNGEE. The CDR3 runs to 14 residues. The gene calls are TRBV9 and TRBJ1-4, with 9 bases that match TRBD1. This clonotype was sampled from a woman of 80 years or more in good health. Sequenced material: blood. CDR3 amino acids: CASSVVDRGGKLFF. DNA for the CDR3: TGTGCCAGCAGCGTAGTGGACAGGGGAGGAAAACTGTTTTTT.